One T cell receptor (beta chain) is described in this entry. Its antigen is as yet unknown. These data originate in a study of a mutant IDH1 vaccine in newly diagnosed glioma. For the study at large: Beforehand, treatment had been radiotherapy, temozolomide, or both; the majority received both.

Clones were sequenced by immunoSEQ multiplex PCR, and TCRdb holds only the in-frame ones, with some missing. The sample shows tens of thousands of clones, more than 85% of them seen only once. Time point of the sample: baseline, week 1 (first vaccination visit). The treatment denotes: pre-vaccination baseline after standard-of-care therapy. Study observations and caveats: Top-clonotype changes in peripheral T cells seemed unrelated to pseudoprogression.

The receptor was isolated from a middle-aged woman with glioma. The source was PBMCs, collected from a glioma patient treated with radiotherapy, temozolomide or both.

The DNA for the CDR3 is TGTGCCAGCAGTCGGACACTATTCTACGAGCAGTACTTC. Translating it yields CASSRTLFYEQYF. The rearrangement links TRBV2 to TRBJ2-7; tentatively, D is TRBD1 (5 bases). The CDR3 covers 13 residues. The V gene lost 5 bases and the J gene lost 3 bases, with 11 bases spanning the gap. Per the germline V gene, CDR1 is SNHLY and CDR2 is FYNNEI.